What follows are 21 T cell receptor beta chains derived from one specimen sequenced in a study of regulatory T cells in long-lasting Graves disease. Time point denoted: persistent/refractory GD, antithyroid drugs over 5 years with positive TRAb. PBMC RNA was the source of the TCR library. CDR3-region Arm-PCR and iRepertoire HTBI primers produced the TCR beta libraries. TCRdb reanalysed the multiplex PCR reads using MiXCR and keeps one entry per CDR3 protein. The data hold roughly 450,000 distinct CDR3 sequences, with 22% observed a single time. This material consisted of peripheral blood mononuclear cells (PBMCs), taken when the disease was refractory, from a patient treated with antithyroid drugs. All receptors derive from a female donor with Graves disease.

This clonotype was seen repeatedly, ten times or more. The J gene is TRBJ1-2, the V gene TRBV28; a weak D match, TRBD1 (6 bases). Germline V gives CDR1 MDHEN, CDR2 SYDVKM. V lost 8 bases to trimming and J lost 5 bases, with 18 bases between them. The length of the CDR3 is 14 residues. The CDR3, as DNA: TGTGCCAGCTTGGGGGGCAGGGGAATTTATGGCTACACCTTC. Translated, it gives CASLGGRGIYGYTF.

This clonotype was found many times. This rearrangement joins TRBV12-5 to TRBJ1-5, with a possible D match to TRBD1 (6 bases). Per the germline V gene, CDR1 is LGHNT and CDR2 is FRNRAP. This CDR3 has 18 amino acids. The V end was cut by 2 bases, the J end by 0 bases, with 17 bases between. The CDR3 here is CASGLSSGQTYSNQPQHF. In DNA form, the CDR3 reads TGTGCTAGTGGTTTGAGTTCGGGACAAACTTATAGCAATCAGCCCCAGCATTTT.

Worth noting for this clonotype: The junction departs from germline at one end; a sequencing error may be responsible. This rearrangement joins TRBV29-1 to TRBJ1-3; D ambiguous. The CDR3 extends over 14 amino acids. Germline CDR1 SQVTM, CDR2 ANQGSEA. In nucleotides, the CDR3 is TGCAGCGTTGAAACGGGAGCGGCGAGAAACGCCATATATTTT. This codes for CSVETGAARNAIYF.

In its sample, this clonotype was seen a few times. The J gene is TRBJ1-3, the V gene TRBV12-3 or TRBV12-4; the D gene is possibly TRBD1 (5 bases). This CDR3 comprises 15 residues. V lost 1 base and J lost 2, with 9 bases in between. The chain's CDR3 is CASSLVQGPGNTIYF. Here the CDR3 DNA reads TGTGCCAGCAGTTTAGTGCAGGGCCCTGGAAACACCATATATTTT.

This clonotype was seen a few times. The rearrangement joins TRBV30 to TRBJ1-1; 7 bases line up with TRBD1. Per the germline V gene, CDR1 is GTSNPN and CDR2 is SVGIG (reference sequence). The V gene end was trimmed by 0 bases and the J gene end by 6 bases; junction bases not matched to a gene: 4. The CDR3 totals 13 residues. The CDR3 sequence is CAWSVRGGAEAFF. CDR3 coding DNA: TGTGCCTGGAGTGTACGAGGGGGCGCTGAAGCTTTCTTT.

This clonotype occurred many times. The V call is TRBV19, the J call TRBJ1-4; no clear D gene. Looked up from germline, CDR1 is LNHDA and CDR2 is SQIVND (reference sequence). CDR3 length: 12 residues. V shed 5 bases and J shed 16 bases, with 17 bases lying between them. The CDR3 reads CASSPRGSNRFF. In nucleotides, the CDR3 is TGTGCCAGTAGTCCCCGTGGTAGTAACAGGTTTTTT. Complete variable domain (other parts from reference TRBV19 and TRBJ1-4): DGGITQSPKYLFRKEGQNVTLSCEQNLNHDAMYWYRQDPGQGLRLIYYSQIVNDFQKGDIAEGYSVSREKKESFPLTVTSAQKNPTAFYLCASSPRGSNRFFGSGTQLSVL.

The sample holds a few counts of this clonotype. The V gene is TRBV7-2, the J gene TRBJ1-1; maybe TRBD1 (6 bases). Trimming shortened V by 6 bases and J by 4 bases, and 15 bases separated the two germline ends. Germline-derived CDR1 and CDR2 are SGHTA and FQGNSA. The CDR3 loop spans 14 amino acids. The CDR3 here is CASRNTGRSTEAFF. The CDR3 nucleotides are TGTGCCAGCAGAAATACAGGGAGGAGCACTGAAGCTTTCTTT.

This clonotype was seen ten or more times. The CDR3 DNA sequence: TGTGCCAGCAGTCCGTGGGGTAGCAATCAGCCCCAGCATTTT. Its protein product is CASSPWGSNQPQHF. The V and J genes are TRBV12-3 or TRBV12-4 and TRBJ1-5; D is ambiguous. The ends were cut back, 5 bases at V and 0 bases at J, with 8 bases in the middle. The CDR3 is 14 amino acids.

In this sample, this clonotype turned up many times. The CDR3 sequence: CASSRTEENSPLHF. CDR3 DNA: TGTGCCAGCAGCCGGACAGAAGAAAATTCACCCCTCCACTTT. The chain is built from TRBV11-3 and TRBJ1-6; weak D call: TRBD1 (6 bases). The germline V gene encodes CDR1 SGHNT and CDR2 YENEEA. Between the trimmed V and J ends, which lost 5 bases and 7 bases, there was a span of 12 bases. This CDR3 comprises 14 residues.

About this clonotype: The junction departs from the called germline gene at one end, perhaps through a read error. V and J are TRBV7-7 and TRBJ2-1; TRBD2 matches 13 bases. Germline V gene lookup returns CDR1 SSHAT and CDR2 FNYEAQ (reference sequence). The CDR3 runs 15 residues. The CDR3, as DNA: TGTGCTAGCAGCCGGACTAGCGGGAGCTTTGGTGAGCAGTTCTTC. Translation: CASSRTSGSFGEQFF.

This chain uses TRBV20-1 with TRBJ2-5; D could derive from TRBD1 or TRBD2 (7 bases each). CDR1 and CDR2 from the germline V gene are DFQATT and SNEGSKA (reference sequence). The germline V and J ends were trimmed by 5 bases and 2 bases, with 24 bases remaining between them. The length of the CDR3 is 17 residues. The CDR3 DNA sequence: TGCAGTGCTCAAACAGGGGCCGGCGGGGGATATCAAGAGACCCAGTACTTC. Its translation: CSAQTGAGGGYQETQYF.

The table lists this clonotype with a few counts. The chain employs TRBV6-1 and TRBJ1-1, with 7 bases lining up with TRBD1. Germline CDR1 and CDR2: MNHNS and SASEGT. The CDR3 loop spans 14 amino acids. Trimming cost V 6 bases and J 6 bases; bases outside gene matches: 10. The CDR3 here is CASSHPDRDSEAFF. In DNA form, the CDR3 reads TGTGCCAGCAGCCACCCAGACAGGGACTCTGAAGCTTTCTTT.

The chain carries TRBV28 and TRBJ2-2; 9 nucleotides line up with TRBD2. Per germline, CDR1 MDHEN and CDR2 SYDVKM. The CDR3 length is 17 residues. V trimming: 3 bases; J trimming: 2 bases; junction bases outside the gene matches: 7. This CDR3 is CASSFSASGDNTGELFF. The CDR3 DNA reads TGTGCCAGCAGTTTTTCGGCTAGCGGGGATAACACCGGGGAGCTGTTTTTT.

DNA for the CDR3: TGTGCCAGCAGCCCAAATGCCGAGCAGTACTTC. Protein: CASSPNAEQYF. The genes are TRBV13 and TRBJ2-7, with D hard to call. Germline CDR1 and CDR2: PRHDT and FYEKMQ (reference sequence). V dropped 5 bases and J dropped 6 bases, with 8 bases sitting between them. The CDR3 spans 11 residues.

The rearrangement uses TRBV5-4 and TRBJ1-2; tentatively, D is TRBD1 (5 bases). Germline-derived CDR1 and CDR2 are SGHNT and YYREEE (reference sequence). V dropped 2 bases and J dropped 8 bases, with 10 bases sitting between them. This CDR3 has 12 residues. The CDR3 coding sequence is TGTGCCAGCAGCTTCCGGGACGGGGGCTACACCTTC. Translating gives CASSFRDGGYTF.

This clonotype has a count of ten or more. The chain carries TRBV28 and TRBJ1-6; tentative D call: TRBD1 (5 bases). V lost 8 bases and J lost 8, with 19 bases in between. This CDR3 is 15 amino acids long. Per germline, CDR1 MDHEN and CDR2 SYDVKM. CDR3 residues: CASYSHRIRYSPLHF. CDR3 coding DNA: TGTGCCAGCTATTCCCACAGGATCCGTTATTCACCCCTCCACTTT.

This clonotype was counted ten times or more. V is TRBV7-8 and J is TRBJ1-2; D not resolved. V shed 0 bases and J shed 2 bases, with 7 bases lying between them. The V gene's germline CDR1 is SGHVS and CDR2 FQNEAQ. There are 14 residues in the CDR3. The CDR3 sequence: CASSLAIQNYGYTF. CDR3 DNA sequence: TGTGCCAGCAGCTTAGCGATACAGAACTATGGCTACACCTTC. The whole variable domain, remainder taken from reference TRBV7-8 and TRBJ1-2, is GAGVSQSPRYKVAKRGQDVALRCDPISGHVSLFWYQQALGQGPEFLTYFQNEAQLDKSGLPSDRFFAERPEGSVSTLKIQRTQQEDSAVYLCASSLAIQNYGYTFGSGTRLTVV.

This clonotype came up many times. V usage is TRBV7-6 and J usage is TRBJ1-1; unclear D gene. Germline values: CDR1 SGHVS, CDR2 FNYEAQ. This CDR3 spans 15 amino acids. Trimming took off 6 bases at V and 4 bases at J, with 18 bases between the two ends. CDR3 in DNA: TGTGCCAGCAGTCGAGGGCCGACGGAAGGCACTGAAGCTTTCTTT. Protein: CASSRGPTEGTEAFF.

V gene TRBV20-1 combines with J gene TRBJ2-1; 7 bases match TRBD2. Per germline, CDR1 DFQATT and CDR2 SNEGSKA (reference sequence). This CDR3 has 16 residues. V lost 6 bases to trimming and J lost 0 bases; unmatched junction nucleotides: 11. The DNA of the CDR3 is TGCAGTGCGCAAATACCGGGGGGAAGCTCCTACAATGAGCAGTTCTTC. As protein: CSAQIPGGSSYNEQFF.

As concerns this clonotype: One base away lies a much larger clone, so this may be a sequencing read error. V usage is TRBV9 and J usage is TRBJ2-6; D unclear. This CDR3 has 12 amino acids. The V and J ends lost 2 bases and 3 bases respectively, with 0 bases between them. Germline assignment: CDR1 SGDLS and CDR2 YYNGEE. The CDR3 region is CASSVGANVLTF. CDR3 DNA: TGTGCCAGCAGCGTTGGGGCCAACGTCCTGACTTTC.

DNA of the CDR3: TGTGCCAGCAGCCAATTATTCCCCGGGGAGCTGTTTTTT. Protein product: CASSQLFPGELFF. V is TRBV14 and J is TRBJ2-2; D is undetermined. This CDR3 contains 13 residues. Trimming stripped 2 bases from V and 6 bases from J, with 7 bases between. CDR1 SGHDN and CDR2 FVKESK come from the germline V gene. The entire variable domain, with the rest obtained from reference TRBV14 and TRBJ2-2, is as follows: EAGVTQFPSHSVIEKGQTVTLRCDPISGHDNLYWYRRVMGKEIKFLLHFVKESKQDESGMPNNRFLAERTGGTYSTLKVQPAELEDSGVYFCASSQLFPGELFFGEGSRLTVL.